Reported below is one T cell receptor beta chain. Its matching antigen is unknown. Building the TCR beta libraries relied on iRepertoire HTBI primers, and CDR3 regions underwent Arm-PCR. TCRdb re-derived calls from the multiplex PCR reads in MiXCR, one entry per CDR3 protein. The sample contains more than 400,000 distinct CDR3 sequences, about a sixth of which appear only once. The sample comes from a study of regulatory T cells in long-lasting Graves disease. Study-level findings and limits: Accuracy was perhaps lowered by the small sample size. Persistent patients had more shared public clonotypes (around 2,700) than new patients (about 1,000).

Per the germline V gene, CDR1 is MDHEN and CDR2 is SYDVKM. The length of the CDR3 is 11 residues. The V end was cut by 8 bases, the J end by 7 bases, with 12 bases between. Time point specified: newly diagnosed GD, antithyroid drugs for less than 3 months. The TCR library was made from RNA that had been extracted from PBMCs in TRIzol. These records were also assigned to another study, of T cells in Graves' hyperthyroidism and ophthalmopathy.

This material consisted of peripheral blood mononuclear cells (PBMCs), taken at new diagnosis, from a patient treated with antithyroid drugs. V usage is TRBV28 and J usage is TRBJ2-7; D remains ambiguous. The source is a woman under 40 with Graves disease. The DNA for the CDR3 is TGTGCCAGCCATAGGCCGTGGGAGCAGTACTTC. Protein sequence: CASHRPWEQYF.